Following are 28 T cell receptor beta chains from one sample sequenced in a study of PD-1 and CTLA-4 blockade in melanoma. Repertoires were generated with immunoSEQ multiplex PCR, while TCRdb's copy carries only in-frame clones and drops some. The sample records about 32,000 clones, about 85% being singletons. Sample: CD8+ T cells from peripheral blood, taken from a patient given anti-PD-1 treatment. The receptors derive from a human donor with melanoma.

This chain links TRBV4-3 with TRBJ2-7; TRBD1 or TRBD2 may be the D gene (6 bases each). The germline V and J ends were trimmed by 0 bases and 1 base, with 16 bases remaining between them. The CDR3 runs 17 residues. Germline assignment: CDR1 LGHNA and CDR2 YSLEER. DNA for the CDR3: TGCGCCAGCAGCCAAGAGGAGGGGGGCGTAGGGTCCTACGAGCAGTACTTC. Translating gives CASSQEEGGVGSYEQYF.

CDR3 in DNA: TGTGCCAGCAGTGAATCCCAGAGCTACGAGCAGTACTTC. It encodes CASSESQSYEQYF. The rearrangement uses TRBV28 and TRBJ2-7; no clear D gene. The germline V gene has CDR1 MDHEN and CDR2 SYDVKM. Trimming left V 5 bases short and J 3 bases short, with 11 bases between. The CDR3 runs 13 residues. Using reference TRBV28 and TRBJ2-7 for the parts outside the CDR3, the full variable domain is DVKVTQSSRYLVKRTGEKVFLECVQDMDHENMFWYRQDPGLGLRLIYFSYDVKMKEKGDIPEGYSVSREKKERFSLILESASTNQTSMYLCASSESQSYEQYFGPGTRLTVT.

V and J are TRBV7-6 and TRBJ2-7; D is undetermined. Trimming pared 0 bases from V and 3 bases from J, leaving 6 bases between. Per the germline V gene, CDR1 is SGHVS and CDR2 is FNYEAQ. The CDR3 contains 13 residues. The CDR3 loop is CASSLANGYEQYF. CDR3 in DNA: TGTGCCAGCAGCTTAGCGAACGGCTACGAGCAGTACTTC.

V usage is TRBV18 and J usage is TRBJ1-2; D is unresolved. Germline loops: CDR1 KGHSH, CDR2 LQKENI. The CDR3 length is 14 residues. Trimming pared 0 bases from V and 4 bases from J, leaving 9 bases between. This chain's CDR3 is CASSPPTESYGYTF. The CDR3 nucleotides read TGTGCCAGCTCACCACCGACGGAATCCTATGGCTACACCTTC.

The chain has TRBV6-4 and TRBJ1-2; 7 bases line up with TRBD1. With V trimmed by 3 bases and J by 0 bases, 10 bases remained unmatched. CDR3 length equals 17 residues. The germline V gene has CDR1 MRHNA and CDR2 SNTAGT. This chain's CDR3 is CASSEYWPGQPNYGYTF. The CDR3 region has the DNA TGTGCCAGCAGTGAATATTGGCCGGGACAGCCTAACTATGGCTACACCTTC.

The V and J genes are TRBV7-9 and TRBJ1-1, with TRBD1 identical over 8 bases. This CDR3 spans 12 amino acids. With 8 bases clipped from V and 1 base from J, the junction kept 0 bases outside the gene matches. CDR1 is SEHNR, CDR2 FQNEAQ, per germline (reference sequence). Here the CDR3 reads CASDRGNTEAFF. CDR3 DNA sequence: TGTGCCAGCGACAGGGGGAACACTGAAGCTTTCTTT. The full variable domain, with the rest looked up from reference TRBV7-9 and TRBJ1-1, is DTGVSQNPRHKITKRGQNVTFRCDPISEHNRLYWYRQTLGQGPEFLTYFQNEAQLEKSRLLSDRFSAERPKGSFSTLEIQRTEQGDSAMYLCASDRGNTEAFFGQGTRLTVV.

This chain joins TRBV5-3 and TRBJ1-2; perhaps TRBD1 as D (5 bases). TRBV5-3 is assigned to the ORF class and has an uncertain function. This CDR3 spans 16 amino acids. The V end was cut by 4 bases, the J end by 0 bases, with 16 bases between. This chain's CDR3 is CARSPNPAGTNYGYTF. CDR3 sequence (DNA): TGTGCCAGAAGCCCCAACCCGGCAGGGACTAACTATGGCTACACCTTC.

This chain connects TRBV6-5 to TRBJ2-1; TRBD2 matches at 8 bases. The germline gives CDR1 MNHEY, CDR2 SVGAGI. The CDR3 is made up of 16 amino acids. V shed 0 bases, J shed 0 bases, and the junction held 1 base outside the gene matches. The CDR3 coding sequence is TGTGCCAGCAGTTACTCGAGCGGGGGCTCCTACAATGAGCAGTTCTTC. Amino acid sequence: CASSYSSGGSYNEQFF.

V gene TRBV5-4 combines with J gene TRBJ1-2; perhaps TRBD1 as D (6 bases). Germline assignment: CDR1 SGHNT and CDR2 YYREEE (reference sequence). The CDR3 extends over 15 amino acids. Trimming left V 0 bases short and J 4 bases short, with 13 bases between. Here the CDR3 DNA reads TGTGCCAGCAGCTTGGAGGGGGGTCCCATCTATGGCTACACCTTC. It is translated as CASSLEGGPIYGYTF.

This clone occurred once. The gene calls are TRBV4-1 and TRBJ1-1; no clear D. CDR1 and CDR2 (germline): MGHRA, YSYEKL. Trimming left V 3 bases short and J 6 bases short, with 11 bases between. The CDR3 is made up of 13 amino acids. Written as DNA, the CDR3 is TGCGCCAGCAGCCACGTCCCTGAGGCTGAAGCTTTCTTT. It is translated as CASSHVPEAEAFF.

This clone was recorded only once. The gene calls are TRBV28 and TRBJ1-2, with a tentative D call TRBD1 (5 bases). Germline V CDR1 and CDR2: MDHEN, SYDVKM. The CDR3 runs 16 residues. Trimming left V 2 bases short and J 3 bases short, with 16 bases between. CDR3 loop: CASSLEWQGSYYGYTF. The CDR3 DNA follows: TGTGCCAGCAGTTTAGAATGGCAGGGCTCTTACTATGGCTACACCTTC.

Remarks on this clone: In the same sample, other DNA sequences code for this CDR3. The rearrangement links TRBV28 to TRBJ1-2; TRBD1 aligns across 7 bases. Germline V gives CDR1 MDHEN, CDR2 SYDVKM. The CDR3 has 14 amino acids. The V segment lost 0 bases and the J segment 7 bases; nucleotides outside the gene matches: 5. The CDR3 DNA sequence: TGTGCCAGCAGTTTATGCCGACAGGGATGTGGCTACACCTTC. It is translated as CASSLCRQGCGYTF.

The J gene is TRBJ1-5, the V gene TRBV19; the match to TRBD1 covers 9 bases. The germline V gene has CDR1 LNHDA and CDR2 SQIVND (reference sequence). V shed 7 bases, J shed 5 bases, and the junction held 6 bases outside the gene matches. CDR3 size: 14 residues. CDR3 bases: TGTGCCAGTATCGACAGGGGGGTCGATCAGCCCCAGCATTTT. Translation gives CASIDRGVDQPQHF.

CDR3 protein: CASSYSRQAYTLNTEAFF. The CDR3 DNA reads as TGTGCCAGCAGTTACTCTCGACAGGCATATACATTGAACACTGAAGCTTTCTTT. The genes are TRBV6-2 or TRBV6-3 and TRBJ1-1, with D tentatively TRBD1 (6 bases). CDR1 and CDR2 (germline): MNHEY, SVGEGT. Trimming took off 0 bases at V and 0 bases at J, with 17 bases between the two ends. The CDR3 has 18 amino acids.

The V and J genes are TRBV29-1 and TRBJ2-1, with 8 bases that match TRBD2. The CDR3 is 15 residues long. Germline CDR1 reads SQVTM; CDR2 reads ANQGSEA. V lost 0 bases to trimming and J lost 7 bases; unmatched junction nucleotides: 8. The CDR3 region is CSVEDFGGEINEQFF. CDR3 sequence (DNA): TGCAGCGTTGAAGATTTCGGGGGGGAAATAAATGAGCAGTTCTTC.

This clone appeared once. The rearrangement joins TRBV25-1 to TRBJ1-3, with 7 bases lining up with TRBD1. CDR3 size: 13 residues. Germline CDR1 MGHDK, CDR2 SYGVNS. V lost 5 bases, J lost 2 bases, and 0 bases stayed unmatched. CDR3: CASSQGAGNTIYF. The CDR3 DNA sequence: TGTGCCAGCAGTCAGGGGGCTGGAAACACCATATATTTT. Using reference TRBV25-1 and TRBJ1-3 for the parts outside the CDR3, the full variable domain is EADIYQTPRYLVIGTGKKITLECSQTMGHDKMYWYQQDPGMELHLIHYSYGVNSTEKGDLSSESTVSRIRTEHFPLTLESARPSHTSQYLCASSQGAGNTIYFGEGSWLTVV.

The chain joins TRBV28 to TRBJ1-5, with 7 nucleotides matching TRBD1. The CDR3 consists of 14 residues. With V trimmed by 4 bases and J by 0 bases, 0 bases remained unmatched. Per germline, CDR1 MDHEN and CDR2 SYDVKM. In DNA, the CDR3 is TGTGCCAGCAGTTGGGACAGTAGCAATCAGCCCCAGCATTTT. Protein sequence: CASSWDSSNQPQHF.

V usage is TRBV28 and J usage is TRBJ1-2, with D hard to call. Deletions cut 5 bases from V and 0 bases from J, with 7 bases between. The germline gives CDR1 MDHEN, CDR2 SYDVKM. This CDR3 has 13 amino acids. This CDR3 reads CASSLTPNYGYTF. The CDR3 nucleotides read TGTGCCAGCAGTCTAACTCCTAACTATGGCTACACCTTC.

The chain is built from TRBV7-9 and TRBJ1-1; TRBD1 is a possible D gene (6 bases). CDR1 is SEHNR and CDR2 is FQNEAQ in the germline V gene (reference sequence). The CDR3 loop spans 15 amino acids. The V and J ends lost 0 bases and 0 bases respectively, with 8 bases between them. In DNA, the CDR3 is TGTGCCAGCAGCTTAGCGCAGGGGATGAACACTGAAGCTTTCTTT. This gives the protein CASSLAQGMNTEAFF.

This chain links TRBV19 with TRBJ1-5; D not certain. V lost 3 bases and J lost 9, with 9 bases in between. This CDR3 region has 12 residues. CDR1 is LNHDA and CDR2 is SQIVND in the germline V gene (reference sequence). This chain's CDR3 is CASSITTWPQHF. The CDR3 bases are TGTGCCAGTAGTATTACCACATGGCCCCAGCATTTT.

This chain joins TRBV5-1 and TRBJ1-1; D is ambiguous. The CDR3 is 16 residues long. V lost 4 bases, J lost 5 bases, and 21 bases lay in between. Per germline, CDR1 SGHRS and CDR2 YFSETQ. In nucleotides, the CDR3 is TGCGCCAGCAGCCCGACCCCCGGGAGTGGATGGACTGAAGCTTTCTTT. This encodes CASSPTPGSGWTEAFF.

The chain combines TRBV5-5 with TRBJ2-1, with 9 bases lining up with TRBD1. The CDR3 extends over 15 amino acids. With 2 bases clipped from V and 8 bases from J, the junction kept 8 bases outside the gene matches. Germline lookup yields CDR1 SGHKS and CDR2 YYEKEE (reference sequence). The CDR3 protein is CASSFGDRVGDEQFF. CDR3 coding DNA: TGTGCCAGCAGCTTCGGGGACAGGGTAGGCGATGAGCAGTTCTTC.

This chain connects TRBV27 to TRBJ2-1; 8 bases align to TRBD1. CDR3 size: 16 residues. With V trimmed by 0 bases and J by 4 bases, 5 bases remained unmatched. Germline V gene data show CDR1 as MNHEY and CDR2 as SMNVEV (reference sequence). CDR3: CASSLSRTGLYNEQFF. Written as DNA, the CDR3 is TGTGCCAGCAGTTTATCTAGGACAGGGCTTTACAATGAGCAGTTCTTC.

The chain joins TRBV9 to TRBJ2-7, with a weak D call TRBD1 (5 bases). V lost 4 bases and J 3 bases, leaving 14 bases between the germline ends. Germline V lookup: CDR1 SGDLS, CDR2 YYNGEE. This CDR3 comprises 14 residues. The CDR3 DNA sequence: TGTGCCAGCAGCCCATGGACAAACCTCTACGAGCAGTACTTC. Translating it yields CASSPWTNLYEQYF.

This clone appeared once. CDR3 coding DNA: TGTGCCAGCAGCCCTAACAACCTCAAGGGGGAGAACACTGAAGCTTTCTTT. Protein sequence: CASSPNNLKGENTEAFF. The J gene is TRBJ1-1, the V gene TRBV7-2; TRBD1 is a possible D gene (6 bases). Germline V CDR1 and CDR2: SGHTA, FQGNSA. The CDR3 consists of 17 residues. The V gene lost 5 bases and the J gene lost 1 base, with 20 bases spanning the gap.

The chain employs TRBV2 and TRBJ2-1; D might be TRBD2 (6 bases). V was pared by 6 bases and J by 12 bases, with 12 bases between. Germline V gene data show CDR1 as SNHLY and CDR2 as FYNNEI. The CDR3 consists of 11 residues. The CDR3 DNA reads TGTGCCAGCAGGGGAGGTAACGGGCAGTTCTTC. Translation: CASRGGNGQFF.

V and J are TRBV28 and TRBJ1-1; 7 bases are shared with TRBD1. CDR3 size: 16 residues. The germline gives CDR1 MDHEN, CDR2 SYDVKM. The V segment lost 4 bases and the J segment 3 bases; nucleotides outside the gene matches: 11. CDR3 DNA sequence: TGTGCCAGCAGTTCTCTGCCCTCTACAGGGGACACTGAAGCTTTCTTT. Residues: CASSSLPSTGDTEAFF.

This CDR3 is CASSLGSGLSSGELFF. CDR3 coding DNA: TGTGCCAGCAGCTTAGGGTCGGGGTTAAGCTCCGGGGAGCTGTTTTTT. This sequence joins TRBV7-8 and TRBJ2-2; tentative D call: TRBD2 (5 bases). The germline V gene has CDR1 SGHVS and CDR2 FQNEAQ. Trimming stripped 1 base from V and 6 bases from J, with 15 bases between. CDR3 length: 16 residues. Based on the CDR3 plus reference TRBV7-8 and TRBJ2-2, the full variable domain is GAGVSQSPRYKVAKRGQDVALRCDPISGHVSLFWYQQALGQGPEFLTYFQNEAQLDKSGLPSDRFFAERPEGSVSTLKIQRTQQEDSAVYLCASSLGSGLSSGELFFGEGSRLTVL.